The TCR beta chain under discussion was sequenced for a study of post-analysis software for immune sequencing data (dated by TCRdb to about 2015). For the wider study: Relapsing-remitting, secondary progressive and progressive-relapsing multiple sclerosis were recorded as disease courses, and subtype annotation was lacking for some patients. A subset of samples was prepared in parallel using single-end sample barcoding, then pooled and co-amplified after Illumina adapter ligation. The patient repertoires were set against eleven to twelve previously published healthy control repertoires from donors whose ages ranged from about 6 to 27 years.

Study-level results and caveats: When samples were clustered directly using the F measure, samples prepared in the same batch co-clustered strongly, which prompted a batch-effect correction. Normalized Chao1 diversity was significantly lower in multiple sclerosis patients than controls, suggesting substantial peripheral T-cell clonal expansion. The control group was slightly older than the multiple sclerosis patient group.

Library prep was done by PCR. Sequencing was performed on an Illumina HiSeq 2500. To reduce PCR and sequencing biases, unique molecular identifiers were built into the TCR beta cDNA libraries. Some 500,000 cDNA molecules were obtained per 1 to 10 million input T cells, so each molecule approximated one T cell. The patient libraries were prepared and sequenced using the same protocol as the earlier healthy control dataset. Samples belonging to the same batch were prepared together, multiplexed and sequenced on a shared HiSeq lane. In the paper's pipeline: MIGEC was used to process the raw barcoded reads, and molecular identifier groups with only a single read were discarded before consensus assembly and CDR3 extraction. Clonotype tables were post-analysed with VDJtools, and diversity was normalized by down-sampling all datasets to the smallest sample size. In repertoire overlap clustering, CDR3 amino acid sequences, but not nucleotide sequences, were matched to correct batch-related cross-sample contamination. Through fastp at Q25 and MiXCR, TCRdb rebuilt clones from the public reads, retaining in-frame beta chains. Each entry is one CDR3 protein sequence, shown with its most common DNA and genes. These V and J calls rely on TCRdb rather than the paper's analysis. The sample table lists 750,000 to 950,000 distinct CDR3 sequences, roughly 58% of them with a count of one. Of the sample, roughly 4.4% is held by the ten largest clones.

To note about this clonotype: The antigen it binds to is not known. Per-base qualities were not stored, and no clone one base away is much larger.

TCR beta repertoires were profiled from peripheral blood of 13 young patients with multiple sclerosis to demonstrate the VDJtools post-analysis software. Multiple sclerosis patients were children and adolescents aged about 6 to 16 years. The TCR sequence derives from a girl aged 10 to 17 with multiple sclerosis. The source material was blood.

This receptor has the CDR3 CASSSTGLPSGDTQYF. Here is the DNA: TGTGCCAGCAGTTCAACAGGGCTACCTTCGGGAGATACGCAGTATTTT. The rearranged chain carries TRBV27 and TRBJ2-3; the D gene is perhaps TRBD1, on 6 matching bases. The CDR3 starts with the cysteine, ends with the phenylalanine, and has 16 residues. Only the CDR3 DNA is retained, 48 bases long and in frame from the first base. The germline V gene encodes CDR1 MNHEY and CDR2 SMNVEV (reference sequence). The junction shows trimming of 4 bases on V and 5 bases on J, plus 19 bases between the germline ends.